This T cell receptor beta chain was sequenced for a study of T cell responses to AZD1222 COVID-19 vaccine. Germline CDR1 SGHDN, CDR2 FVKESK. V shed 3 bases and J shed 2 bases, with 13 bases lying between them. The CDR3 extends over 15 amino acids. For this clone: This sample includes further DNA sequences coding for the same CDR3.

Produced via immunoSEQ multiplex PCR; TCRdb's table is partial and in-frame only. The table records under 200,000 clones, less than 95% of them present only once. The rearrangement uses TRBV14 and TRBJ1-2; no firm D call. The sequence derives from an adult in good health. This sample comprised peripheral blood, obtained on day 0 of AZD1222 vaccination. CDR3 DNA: TGTGCCAGCAGCCACCTCGGGAAAGTAAACTATGGCTACACCTTC. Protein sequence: CASSHLGKVNYGYTF.